The 11 T cell receptor beta chains in this list originate from one sample, sequenced in a study of shared clonotypes between healthy human individuals. Libraries were prepared by immunoSEQ multiplex PCR; TCRdb keeps only in-frame clonotypes and omits some of them. In the table there are roughly 1,000,000 clones, about 84% of which are singletons. The sequencing sample was made of memory CD4+ T cells from PBMCs. Subset: CD45RA-negative fraction. The receptors derive from a man between 18 and 29 years old in good health. Some clones in this sample may be carry-over from other donors' samples.

This sequence joins TRBV6-1 and TRBJ2-7; 11 bases map to TRBD1. Germline-derived CDR1 and CDR2 are MNHNS and SASEGT. V gave up 4 bases and J gave up 4 bases; unmatched junction bases: 12. This CDR3 contains 17 residues. CDR3 nucleotides: TGTGCCAGCAGTGGACCCTTAGGACAGGGGGCGCCGTACGAGCAGTACTTC. Its translation is CASSGPLGQGAPYEQYF.

CDR3 protein: CASRRGTALGPGELFF. The CDR3 DNA follows: TGTGCCAGCAGACGCGGGACTGCACTAGGACCCGGGGAGCTGTTTTTT. The gene calls are TRBV7-9 and TRBJ2-2, with a possible D match to TRBD2 (6 bases). V lost 6 bases to trimming and J lost 6 bases, with 20 bases between them. CDR3 length: 16 residues. Germline CDR1 SEHNR, CDR2 FQNEAQ (reference sequence).

V usage is TRBV4-1 and J usage is TRBJ1-1, with D unresolved. Germline lookup yields CDR1 MGHRA and CDR2 YSYEKL. The ends were cut back, 4 bases at V and 0 bases at J, with 15 bases in the middle. CDR3 length: 16 amino acids. The CDR3 is CASSPLGRSMNTEAFF. CDR3 nucleotides: TGCGCCAGCAGCCCCCTAGGCCGGTCAATGAACACTGAAGCTTTCTTT.

As DNA, the CDR3 is TGTGCCAGCAGTGAACAGTCGTGGGGGACGGACCAAGAGACCCAGTACTTC. Translated, it gives CASSEQSWGTDQETQYF. The chain recombines TRBV6-1 with TRBJ2-5; the D call may be TRBD1 or TRBD2 (5 bases each). Trimming took 2 bases from V and 0 from J, leaving 16 bases between them. The germline gives CDR1 MNHNS, CDR2 SASEGT. This CDR3 has 17 amino acids.

The chain has TRBV5-4 and TRBJ2-3, with 7 bases lining up with TRBD1. Germline V gene sequence: CDR1 SGHNT, CDR2 YYREEE (reference sequence). With 4 bases clipped from V and 4 bases from J, the junction kept 9 bases outside the gene matches. The CDR3 spans 15 residues. The CDR3 protein is CASSPRGQTPDTQYF. As DNA, the CDR3 is TGTGCCAGCAGCCCCAGGGGACAGACACCAGATACGCAGTATTTT.

A word on this clone: The sample holds other DNA sequences that translate to the same CDR3. This chain links TRBV28 with TRBJ1-5, with TRBD1 identical over 9 bases. The CDR3 totals 15 residues. In germline, CDR1 is MDHEN, CDR2 SYDVKM. After removal of 3 bases from V and 7 bases from J, the junction contained 7 bases not matched to a gene. CDR3 nucleotide sequence: TGTGCCAGCAGTTTCGGAACAGGGGGCAGGCAGCCCCAGCATTTT. Translation: CASSFGTGGRQPQHF.

This clone is a singleton in its sample. The gene calls are TRBV12-5 and TRBJ2-3; 7 bases are a match to TRBD1. This CDR3 is 13 amino acids long. Germline CDR1 reads LGHNT; CDR2 reads FRNRAP. Unmatched junction bases numbered 0, after V lost 5 bases and J lost 1 base. The CDR3 protein is CASGTGGTDTQYF. The CDR3 nucleotides are TGTGCTAGTGGTACAGGGGGCACAGATACGCAGTATTTT.

This clone was observed a few times. The chain has TRBV2 and TRBJ2-7; D might be TRBD1 or TRBD2, each matching 7 bases. The V gene's germline CDR1 is SNHLY and CDR2 FYNNEI. CDR3 size: 14 residues. V lost 7 bases, J lost 4 bases, and 17 bases lay in between. This chain's CDR3 is CASNQGGGRYEQYF. The CDR3 DNA sequence: TGTGCCAGCAACCAGGGGGGGGGCCGGTACGAGCAGTACTTC.

The J gene is TRBJ2-1, the V gene TRBV5-1; D may be TRBD2 (6 bases). Germline V gene data show CDR1 as SGHRS and CDR2 as YFSETQ. V was cut by 4 bases and J by 2 bases, with 13 bases left in between. The CDR3 consists of 15 residues. DNA for the CDR3: TGCGCCAGCAGCCCGGACGGGAGTCCCTACAATGAGCAGTTCTTC. Residues: CASSPDGSPYNEQFF. Filled out from reference TRBV5-1 and TRBJ2-1, the complete variable domain reads KAGVTQTPRYLIKTRGQQVTLSCSPISGHRSVSWYQQTPGQGLQFLFEYFSETQRNKGNFPGRFSGRQFSNSRSEMNVSTLELGDSALYLCASSPDGSPYNEQFFGPGTRLTVL.

This chain connects TRBV7-9 to TRBJ2-2, with 9 bases lining up with TRBD2. This CDR3 contains 17 residues. In germline, CDR1 is SEHNR, CDR2 FQNEAQ (reference sequence). V was pared by 5 bases and J by 1 base, with 8 bases of the junction left unmatched. The CDR3 protein is CASSPRVAGVNTGELFF. In DNA form, the CDR3 reads TGTGCCAGCAGCCCCCGGGTAGCGGGGGTGAACACCGGGGAGCTGTTTTTT. Variable domain in full (rest from reference TRBV7-9 and TRBJ2-2): DTGVSQNPRHKITKRGQNVTFRCDPISEHNRLYWYRQTLGQGPEFLTYFQNEAQLEKSRLLSDRFSAERPKGSFSTLEIQRTEQGDSAMYLCASSPRVAGVNTGELFFGEGSRLTVL.

V gene TRBV5-4 combines with J gene TRBJ2-7; D is unclear. The CDR3 runs 12 residues. Trimming left V 6 bases short and J 4 bases short, with 11 bases between. The V gene's germline CDR1 is SGHNT and CDR2 YYREEE (reference sequence). The CDR3 DNA is TGTGCCAGCAATTACGACGGATACGAGCAGTACTTC. It is translated as CASNYDGYEQYF.